This is a list of T cell receptor beta chains from one sample in a study of T cells in Graves' hyperthyroidism and ophthalmopathy. TCRdb re-called the multiplex PCR reads through MiXCR, storing one row per CDR3 protein. The data contain 500,000 to 650,000 distinct CDR3 sequences, approximately 17% of them singletons. Specimen: blood. Source of these receptors: a woman aged 18-29 years with Graves' ophthalmopathy. CDR3s include the opening cysteine and the closing phenylalanine or tryptophan. D genes are given only for firm matches. Only part of the rows carry a size: once, few, many, or a class if the clone is expanded.

d_call j_call cdr3_length clone_size v_call cdr3_nt cdr3_aa
. TRBJ2-7 15 many TRBV28 TGTGCCAGCAGTCCGCCCCCCGACTTCCCCTACGAGCAGTACTTC CASSPPPDFPYEQYF
TRBD2 TRBJ2-7 18 . TRBV7-2 TGCGCCAGCAGCCAAGAACCCGCCAACGGACTAGCGGACTACGAGCAGTACTTC CASSQEPANGLADYEQYF
. TRBJ2-3 13 few TRBV10-3 TGTGCCATCAGTGAGTCGCCCACAGATACGCAGTATTTT CAISESPTDTQYF
. TRBJ2-5 13 many TRBV28 TGTGCCAGCAGTTACAGGGTAGGCGAGACCCAGTACTTC CASSYRVGETQYF
. TRBJ1-5 14 few TRBV5-6 TGTGCCAGCAGCTTGGGTTCGACTGATCAGCCCCAGCATTTT CASSLGSTDQPQHF
. TRBJ1-4 14 . TRBV7-2 TGTGCCAGCAGCCGGGGGGGCCTTAATGAAAAACTGTTTTTT CASSRGGLNEKLFF
. TRBJ2-4 13 many TRBV5-6 TGTGCCAGCAGCTTGTGGGGTGGGTCCATTCAGTACTTC CASSLWGGSIQYF
. TRBJ2-2 17 few TRBV6-1 TGTGCCAGCAGTTACTCAATTGTTGCACTACGGGCCGGGGAGCTGTTTTTT CASSYSIVALRAGELFF
. TRBJ1-2 14 many TRBV29-1 TGCAGCGTTGACGCCGGGGGGCTCGGCTATGGCTACACCTTC CSVDAGGLGYGYTF
. TRBJ1-3 15 . TRBV6-1 TGTGCCAGCAGTGAAGCGGGTAGGGCTGGAAACACCATATATTTT CASSEAGRAGNTIYF
. TRBJ1-1 15 many TRBV28 TGTGCCAGCAGATGGCGCGAGGGGACGAACACTGAAGCTTTCTTT CASRWREGTNTEAFF
. TRBJ1-3 14 few TRBV4-2 TGTGCCAGCAGCCAAGAATCCGCCGGACGCACCATATATTTT CASSQESAGRTIYF
TRBD1 TRBJ2-7 12 many TRBV30 TGTGCCTGGGCGACAGGGGAAAACGAGCAGTACTTC CAWATGENEQYF
. TRBJ2-7 15 . TRBV2 TGTGCCAGCTGCGAGGGGCCCGGGTCGCACTACGAGCAGTACTTC CASCEGPGSHYEQYF
. TRBJ1-1 16 . TRBV12-5 . CASGLVMGLGNTEAFF
. TRBJ1-2 12 . TRBV10-3 TGTGCCACCTCCGGGGGGGCAGAGGGCTACACCTTC CATSGGAEGYTF
TRBD1 TRBJ2-7 15 few TRBV4-3 TGCGCCAGCAGCCCCAGGTGGGACAGCTCCTACGAGCAGTACTTC CASSPRWDSSYEQYF
. TRBJ1-6 14 many TRBV11-2 TGTGCCAGCAGCCCAGGGCGCAGACTTTCACCCCTCCACTTT CASSPGRRLSPLHF
. TRBJ1-1 15 . TRBV18 TGTGCCAGCTCACCAGGTGAGGCCGCGAACACTGAAGCTTTCTTT CASSPGEAANTEAFF
. TRBJ1-1 14 . TRBV4-1 TGCGCCAGCAGCCGGGGGCCTGGGAACACTGAAGCTTTCTTT CASSRGPGNTEAFF
. TRBJ2-5 13 many TRBV4-1 TGCGCCAGCAGCCAGGGGTACCGGGAGACCCAGTACTTC CASSQGYRETQYF
. TRBJ1-3 16 . TRBV5-1 TGCGCCAGCAGCTTGGGTGTCAGAGTATTCGGAAACACCATATATTTT CASSLGVRVFGNTIYF
. TRBJ2-5 8 . TRBV12-5 TGTCCCGAGGGGACCCAGTACTTC CPEGTQYF
. TRBJ1-2 14 many TRBV11-2 TGTGCCAGCAGCTTAGAGAGAGGGAACTATGGCTACACCTTC CASSLERGNYGYTF
. TRBJ2-4 14 . TRBV2 TGTGCCAGCAGTCTGGAGGCGCGGGGAAACATTCAGTACTTC CASSLEARGNIQYF
. TRBJ1-2 11 many TRBV30 TGTGCCTGGAGAGCCAACTATGGCTACACCTTC CAWRANYGYTF
. TRBJ2-2 14 few TRBV19 TGTGCCAGTAGTGGGGGTACGAACACCGGGGAGCTGTTTTTT CASSGGTNTGELFF
TRBD2 TRBJ2-1 14 many TRBV27 TGTGCCAGCAGTTTTTTGGGGACTAGCTATGAGCAGTTCTTC CASSFLGTSYEQFF
. TRBJ2-1 17 . TRBV4-3 TGCGCCAGCAGCCAAGAAAGTGGGGACGCCTACGTCAATGAGCAGTTCTTC CASSQESGDAYVNEQFF
. TRBJ2-5 16 . TRBV20-1 TGCAGTGCTAGAGATCCACTGGGTTCAGCCATGGAGACCCAGTACTTC CSARDPLGSAMETQYF
. TRBJ2-7 13 many TRBV6-1 TGTGCCACTCAACAACTTCAGTCTGCCGAGCAGTACTTC CATQQLQSAEQYF
. TRBJ2-3 14 . TRBV6-1 TGTGCCAGCAGTGATACCAGGGGCCCAGATACGCAGTATTTT CASSDTRGPDTQYF
TRBD2 TRBJ2-5 20 few TRBV5-1 TGCGCCAGCAGCTGGGGCCCGACTAGCGGGGGGTCTATTTCACAAGAGACCCAGTACTTC CASSWGPTSGGSISQETQYF
. TRBJ2-7 15 . TRBV27 TGTGCCAGCAGTCACACCGGGCCTTTATCCTACGAGCAGTACTTC CASSHTGPLSYEQYF
TRBD1 TRBJ2-7 13 many TRBV7-6 TGTGCCAGCAGCTTAAGGGGGCGAGACGAGCAGTACTTC CASSLRGRDEQYF
TRBD1 TRBJ2-3 15 many TRBV5-8 TGTGCCAGCAGCCCTGGGACAGGGGGCACAGATACGCAGTATTTT CASSPGTGGTDTQYF
. TRBJ2-4 14 . TRBV30 TGTGCCTGGAGAGGGGGACACCTGAAAAACATTCAGTACTTC CAWRGGHLKNIQYF
. TRBJ2-7 12 many TRBV5-8 TGTGCCAGCAGCCCCCCATACTACGAGCAGTACTTC CASSPPYYEQYF
. TRBJ1-3 19 few TRBV28 TGTGCCAGCAGTTTAATGGCAAGGGAAGCCCCCCTACCTGGAAACACCATATATTTT CASSLMAREAPLPGNTIYF